This paragraph reports one T cell receptor beta chain. Its antigen remains unidentified. Clones were read by immunoSEQ multiplex PCR, and TCRdb kept only the in-frame ones, dropping some. This sample has tens of thousands of clones; roughly 93% occur once, and the top ten carry less than 2.5%. This entry is derived from a study of cytomegalovirus exposure and HLA in healthy donors. CDR1 is MDHEN, CDR2 SYDVKM, per germline. The V gene lost 8 bases and the J gene lost 2 bases, with 12 bases spanning the gap. This CDR3 comprises 13 residues. General study points: A few chains linked to CMV were shown in vitro to be specific for CMV antigens. Cytomegalovirus association was listed for 164 TCR beta chains. That first-cohort TCR clusters tended to co-occur in the 90 to 150 validation repertoires was found in a later analysis.

V and J are TRBV28 and TRBJ1-2; D is perhaps TRBD1 (6 bases). This clonotype was sampled from a man under 40 in good health and CMV-seronegative. The sequencing input was PBMCs. The CDR3 sequence is CASLLGQNYGYTF. CDR3 coding DNA: TGTGCCAGCCTCTTAGGACAGAACTATGGCTACACCTTC.